These 27 T cell receptor beta chains share one sample of origin, sequenced in a study of OX40 agonist ivuxolimab in advanced cancers. Assay: immunoSEQ multiplex PCR; the TCRdb copy retains only in-frame clones and omits some. The profile shows approximately 40,000 clones, about nine tenths of them singletons. The sequencing used CD4+ or CD8+ T cells sorted from blood, collected in a trial of the OX40 agonist ivuxolimab. The receptors were sampled from an adult with an advanced solid tumor such as melanoma, head and neck, liver or kidney cancer.

The chain carries TRBV27 and TRBJ2-7; 8 bases fit TRBD2. V trimming: 7 bases; J trimming: 1 base; junction bases outside the gene matches: 3. From germline, CDR1 is MNHEY and CDR2 SMNVEV (reference sequence). The CDR3 is 13 residues long. CDR3 sequence reads: CASTSGGSYEQYF. DNA of the CDR3: TGTGCCAGCACCTCGGGGGGGTCCTACGAGCAGTACTTC.

The chain recombines TRBV30 with TRBJ2-7, with a possible D match to TRBD2 (5 bases). CDR1 and CDR2 from the germline V gene are GTSNPN and SVGIG (reference sequence). The CDR3 runs to 14 residues. Trimming cost V 4 bases and J 2 bases, with 15 bases left between them. The CDR3 DNA reads as TGTGCCTGGATAGTACCGGGAATCACCTACGAGCAGTACTTC. It encodes CAWIVPGITYEQYF.

This sequence joins TRBV7-8 and TRBJ2-1, with TRBD2 as a possible D gene (5 bases). CDR3 size: 17 residues. V was clipped by 5 bases and J by 5 bases, with 22 bases between them. Germline V gene sequence: CDR1 SGHVS, CDR2 FQNEAQ. DNA of the CDR3: TGTGCCAGCAGCCCCTTTATACTCCTAGCAGAGAACAATGAGCAGTTCTTC. Amino acids: CASSPFILLAENNEQFF.

This chain joins TRBV9 and TRBJ2-7, with 11 bases aligning to TRBD1. Germline loops: CDR1 SGDLS, CDR2 YYNGEE. The V segment lost 3 bases and the J segment 5 bases; nucleotides outside the gene matches: 7. The CDR3 is 15 amino acids. The CDR3 DNA follows: TGTGCCAGCAGCGAAGGACAGGGGGCTGGGGACGAGCAGTACTTC. It specifies CASSEGQGAGDEQYF.

V and J are TRBV6-4 and TRBJ2-5, with D hard to call. The V gene lost 2 bases and the J gene lost 5 bases, with 12 bases spanning the gap. Germline loops: CDR1 MRHNA, CDR2 SNTAGT. CDR3 length: 14 residues. This chain's CDR3 is CASSDRRQLETQYF. The CDR3, as DNA: TGTGCCAGCAGTGACCGAAGGCAGTTGGAGACCCAGTACTTC.

The chain has TRBV30 and TRBJ1-3, with D maybe TRBD1 (6 bases). V dropped 7 bases and J dropped 0 bases, with 16 bases sitting between them. Per germline, CDR1 GTSNPN and CDR2 SVGIG (reference sequence). The length of the CDR3 is 15 residues. CDR3: CASGADSYSGNTIYF. The CDR3 region has the DNA TGTGCCTCTGGGGCGGACAGCTACTCTGGAAACACCATATATTTT.

The chain combines TRBV7-9 with TRBJ2-7; 7 nucleotides line up with TRBD1. The length of the CDR3 is 15 residues. The junction had 9 bases not matched to a gene; V was cut back by 5 bases and J by 2 bases. Germline CDR1 is SEHNR and CDR2 is FQNEAQ (reference sequence). CDR3 amino acids: CASSAAGTDTYEQYF. As DNA, the CDR3 is TGTGCCAGCAGCGCCGCCGGGACAGATACCTACGAGCAGTACTTC.

This clone is a singleton in its sample. V is TRBV28 and J is TRBJ2-2; TRBD1 agrees at 10 bases. Germline lookup yields CDR1 MDHEN and CDR2 SYDVKM. J was trimmed by 6 bases and V by 5 bases; bases with no gene match: 9. This CDR3 has 16 residues. The DNA of the CDR3 is TGTGCCAGCAGTGCGACAGGGGGCGTTTATCCCGGGGAGCTGTTTTTT. Its translation is CASSATGGVYPGELFF. Based on the CDR3 plus reference TRBV28 and TRBJ2-2, the full variable domain is DVKVTQSSRYLVKRTGEKVFLECVQDMDHENMFWYRQDPGLGLRLIYFSYDVKMKEKGDIPEGYSVSREKKERFSLILESASTNQTSMYLCASSATGGVYPGELFFGEGSRLTVL.

Only a few counts were recorded for this clone. The J gene is TRBJ2-5, the V gene TRBV4-2; D unresolved. The length of the CDR3 is 16 residues. V gave up 0 bases and J gave up 1 base, with 12 bases separating them. The germline CDR1 and CDR2 sequences are LGHNA and YNFKEQ. The CDR3 DNA sequence: TGTGCCAGCAGCCAAGATCCCCCGGGTGGCCAAGAGACCCAGTACTTC. It is translated as CASSQDPPGGQETQYF.

The chain recombines TRBV7-8 with TRBJ1-5; TRBD1 is a possible D gene (6 bases). The CDR3 is made up of 13 amino acids. V gave up 3 bases and J gave up 6 bases, with 9 bases separating them. The germline V gene encodes CDR1 SGHVS and CDR2 FQNEAQ. The CDR3 region is CASSFYRVQPQHF. The CDR3, as DNA: TGTGCCAGCAGCTTTTACAGGGTTCAGCCCCAGCATTTT.

The V and J genes are TRBV7-3 and TRBJ2-1, with TRBD1 matching 10 bases. The J segment lost 2 bases and the V segment lost 0 bases, leaving 4 bases of the junction unmatched. This CDR3 is built from 17 residues. Germline V gives CDR1 SGHTA, CDR2 FQGTGA. The CDR3 spells CASSLTWGQGPYNEQFF. In DNA form, the CDR3 reads TGTGCCAGCAGCTTAACGTGGGGACAGGGGCCCTACAATGAGCAGTTCTTC.

This chain uses TRBV30 with TRBJ1-2; D unclear. The V end was cut by 3 bases, the J end by 7 bases, with 12 bases between. Germline V gene lookup returns CDR1 GTSNPN and CDR2 SVGIG (reference sequence). The CDR3 runs to 12 residues. The CDR3 DNA follows: TGTGCCTGGAGGAGTTCGGCCCCTGGCTACACCTTC. It encodes CAWRSSAPGYTF.

The chain employs TRBV6-5 and TRBJ1-2; 7 bases map to TRBD1. Germline CDR1 and CDR2: MNHEY and SVGAGI. V was clipped by 6 bases and J by 5 bases; unmatched bases: 6. CDR3 length: 13 amino acids. CDR3 sequence (DNA): TGTGCCAGCAGACAGGGGAGGATATATGGCTACACCTTC. It codes for CASRQGRIYGYTF.

CDR3 nucleotide sequence: TGTGCCACCACCAGCGACGGGAGCTCCTACAATGAGCAGTTCTTC. Translated: CATTSDGSSYNEQFF. The chain is built from TRBV15 and TRBJ2-1, with a possible D match to TRBD2 (6 bases). V was pared by 7 bases and J by 0 bases, with 13 bases between. The CDR3 is 15 amino acids. The germline gives CDR1 LNHNV, CDR2 YYDKDF (reference sequence).

The chain employs TRBV5-1 and TRBJ2-2, with 10 bases matching TRBD2. The germline V gene has CDR1 SGHRS and CDR2 YFSETQ. The trim removed 0 bases at V and 1 base at J, leaving 12 bases unmatched. The CDR3 totals 20 residues. The CDR3 sequence is CASSLGIGLAAPLNTGELFF. CDR3 nucleotide sequence: TGCGCCAGCAGCTTGGGTATCGGACTAGCGGCCCCTTTGAACACCGGGGAGCTGTTTTTT. Full variable domain (outside the CDR3, taken from reference TRBV5-1 and TRBJ2-2): KAGVTQTPRYLIKTRGQQVTLSCSPISGHRSVSWYQQTPGQGLQFLFEYFSETQRNKGNFPGRFSGRQFSNSRSEMNVSTLELGDSALYLCASSLGIGLAAPLNTGELFFGEGSRLTVL.

This CDR3 reads CASSPILTYNEQFF. The CDR3 nucleotides are TGTGCCAGCAGTCCCATCCTGACCTACAATGAGCAGTTCTTC. The V and J genes are TRBV27 and TRBJ2-1, with no clear D. The CDR3 extends over 14 amino acids. The germline V gene encodes CDR1 MNHEY and CDR2 SMNVEV (reference sequence). V lost 5 bases, J lost 2 bases, and 10 bases lay in between.

The chain employs TRBV6-4 and TRBJ2-1; TRBD2 aligns across 7 bases. The germline gives CDR1 MRHNA, CDR2 SNTAGT. The CDR3 contains 14 residues. The J segment lost 0 bases and the V segment lost 8 bases, leaving 4 bases of the junction unmatched. CDR3 region: CASASGYSYNEQFF. CDR3 sequence (DNA): TGTGCCAGCGCTAGCGGATACTCCTACAATGAGCAGTTCTTC.

The count of this clone is one. The chain is built from TRBV21-1 and TRBJ2-5; the table names TRBD1, a call not compared with the DNA. TRBV21-1 is assigned pseudogene status. This CDR3 contains 17 residues. CDR3 bases: TGTGCCAGCAGCATTAAGGATGGTGGCAGGGGGTATGAGACCCAGTACTTC. Translated: CASSIKDGGRGYETQYF.

The V and J genes are TRBV11-2 and TRBJ2-7; weak D call: TRBD1 (5 bases). Trimming cost V 3 bases and J 4 bases, with 13 bases left between them. This CDR3 is 14 amino acids long. CDR1 SGHAT and CDR2 FQNNGV come from the germline V gene. CDR3 in DNA: TGTGCCAGCAGCTTGATCCAACAGGCTTACGAGCAGTACTTC. As protein: CASSLIQQAYEQYF.

The J gene is TRBJ1-5, the V gene TRBV21-1. TRBV21-1 is a pseudogene. There are 17 residues in the CDR3. The CDR3 DNA reads TGTGCCAGCAGCAAATCATGGACGGTAAATAGCAATCAGCCCCAGCATTTT. Protein sequence: CASSKSWTVNSNQPQHF.

The J gene is TRBJ1-5, the V gene TRBV6-4; D is ambiguous. The V gene's germline CDR1 is MRHNA and CDR2 SNTAGT. Trimming took 3 bases from V and 0 from J, leaving 9 bases between them. The CDR3 length is 15 residues. CDR3 amino acids: CASSESGGSNQPQHF. In nucleotides, the CDR3 is TGTGCCAGCAGTGAGTCCGGCGGTAGCAATCAGCCCCAGCATTTT.

The chain links TRBV9 to TRBJ2-1; D is perhaps TRBD2 (6 bases). The germline gives CDR1 SGDLS, CDR2 YYNGEE. Trimming took 0 bases from V and 7 from J, leaving 17 bases between them. CDR3 size: 16 residues. CDR3 sequence reads: CASSVGGGTSGNEQFF. CDR3 DNA sequence: TGTGCCAGCAGCGTAGGAGGCGGCACGAGCGGGAATGAGCAGTTCTTC.

This chain uses TRBV30 with TRBJ1-3, with no clear D. The germline V gene has CDR1 GTSNPN and CDR2 SVGIG (reference sequence). Trimming removed 2 bases from V and 3 bases from J, with 8 bases in between. The length of the CDR3 is 13 residues. The CDR3 nucleotides read TGTGCCTGGAGTCTGGGTATTGGAAACACCATATATTTT. Encoded protein: CAWSLGIGNTIYF.

The rearrangement joins TRBV7-9 to TRBJ2-1; TRBD2 matches 11 bases. CDR1 and CDR2 from the germline V gene are SEHNR and FQNEAQ (reference sequence). This CDR3 is built from 17 residues. With V trimmed by 1 base and J by 7 bases, 9 bases remained unmatched. As DNA, the CDR3 is TGTGCCAGCAGCTTAGAGGCTTTAGCGGGAGGGTGGAATGAGCAGTTCTTC. This codes for CASSLEALAGGWNEQFF.

This chain connects TRBV5-1 to TRBJ2-6; D not certain. The V end lost 4 bases, the J end lost 4 bases, and 12 bases lay between the germline ends. The CDR3 has 15 residues. The germline gives CDR1 SGHRS, CDR2 YFSETQ. As DNA, the CDR3 is TGCGCCAGCAGCCCTTTATATCCAGGGGCCAACGTCCTGACTTTC. It codes for CASSPLYPGANVLTF.

As DNA, the CDR3 is TGTGCCATCAGTGAGGGACGGCCCAGCAATCAGCCCCAGCATTTT. It translates to CAISEGRPSNQPQHF. The chain links TRBV10-3 to TRBJ1-5; D gene ambiguous. Germline V gene sequence: CDR1 ENHRY, CDR2 SYGVKD. V dropped 2 bases and J dropped 1 base, with 9 bases sitting between them. The CDR3 is made up of 15 amino acids.

J is TRBJ1-2 and V is TRBV7-3; possibly TRBD1 for D (6 bases). Trimming took 5 bases from V and 8 from J, leaving 15 bases between them. The CDR3 consists of 13 residues. The germline gives CDR1 SGHTA, CDR2 FQGTGA. CDR3 DNA: TGTGCCAGCAGCGATGGACAGACCGGCGGCTACACCTTC. This encodes CASSDGQTGGYTF.